A single sample is the source of the 3 T cell receptor beta chains below, sequenced in a study of neurological immune-mediated disorders (dated by TCRdb to the late 2010s). The intended sense of this specimen's time point label: longitudinal time-point 3. Library generation was performed with 5' RACE. Sequencing relied on an Illumina HiSeq 2500. TCRdb reprocessed the public reads (quality trimming at Q25 with fastp, clone calling with MiXCR) and kept in-frame beta chains. Rows are combined by CDR3 protein, so each entry shows the most common genes and DNA. The sample table holds about 49,000 distinct CDR3 sequences, of which roughly 8.8% were seen once. The ten largest clones add up to 1.9% of the sample. The specimen was PBMCs. These receptors were taken from a woman between 40 and 50 years old in good health.

This clonotype has at least ten counts. The chain recombines TRBV12-3 or TRBV12-4 with TRBJ1-1, with D unresolved. V lost 5 bases and J 6 bases, leaving 13 bases between the germline ends. The CDR3 totals 13 residues. The chain's CDR3 is CASSRLGRPEAFF. The CDR3 DNA reads as TGTGCCAGCAGTCGATTAGGGAGACCTGAAGCTTTCTTT.

In this sample, this clonotype turned up many times. The rearrangement links TRBV6-2 or TRBV6-3 to TRBJ2-1; the D gene could be TRBD1 or TRBD2 (7 bases each). Germline V gene sequence: CDR1 MNHEY, CDR2 SVGEGT. CDR3 length: 17 amino acids. The ends were cut back, 5 bases at V and 0 bases at J, with 17 bases in the middle. The CDR3 loop is CASSDRRGGNSYNEQFF. CDR3 nucleotides: TGTGCCAGCAGTGACCGCAGGGGGGGCAACTCCTACAATGAGCAGTTCTTC.

This clonotype showed up many times. CDR3 in amino acids: CASSQEADLTYNEQFF. CDR3 bases: TGCGCCAGCAGCCAAGAGGCGGATCTCACCTACAATGAGCAGTTCTTC. The J gene is TRBJ2-1, the V gene TRBV4-3; unclear D gene. The CDR3 runs to 16 residues. Germline CDR1 reads LGHNA; CDR2 reads YSLEER. Trimming shortened V by 0 bases and J by 2 bases, and 11 bases separated the two germline ends.